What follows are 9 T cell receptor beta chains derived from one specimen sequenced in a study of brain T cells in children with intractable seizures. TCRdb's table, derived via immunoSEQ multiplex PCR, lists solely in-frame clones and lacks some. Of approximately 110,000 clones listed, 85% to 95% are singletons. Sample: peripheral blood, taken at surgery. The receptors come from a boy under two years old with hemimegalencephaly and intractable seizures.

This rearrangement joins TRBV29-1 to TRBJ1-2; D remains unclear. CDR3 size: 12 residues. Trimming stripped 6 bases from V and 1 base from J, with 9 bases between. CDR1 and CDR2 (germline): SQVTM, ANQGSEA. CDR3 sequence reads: CSVERSNYGYTF. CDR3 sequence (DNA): TGCAGCGTGGAAAGGAGTAACTATGGCTACACCTTC.

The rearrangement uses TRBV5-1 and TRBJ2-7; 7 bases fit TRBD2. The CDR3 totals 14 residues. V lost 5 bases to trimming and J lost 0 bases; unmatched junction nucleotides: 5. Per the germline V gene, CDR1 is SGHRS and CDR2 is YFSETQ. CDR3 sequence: CASRLERGSYEQYF. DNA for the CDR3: TGCGCCAGCAGACTCGAGCGGGGCTCCTACGAGCAGTACTTC.

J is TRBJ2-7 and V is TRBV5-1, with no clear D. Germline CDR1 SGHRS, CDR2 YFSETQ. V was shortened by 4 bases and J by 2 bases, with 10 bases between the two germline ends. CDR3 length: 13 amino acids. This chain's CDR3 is CASSVTHTYEQYF. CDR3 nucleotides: TGCGCCAGCAGCGTAACCCATACCTACGAGCAGTACTTC.

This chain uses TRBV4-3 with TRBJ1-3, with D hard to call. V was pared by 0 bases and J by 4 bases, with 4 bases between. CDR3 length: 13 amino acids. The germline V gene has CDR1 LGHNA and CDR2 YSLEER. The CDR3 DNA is TGCGCCAGCAGCCAAGACGTAGGAAACACCATATATTTT. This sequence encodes CASSQDVGNTIYF.

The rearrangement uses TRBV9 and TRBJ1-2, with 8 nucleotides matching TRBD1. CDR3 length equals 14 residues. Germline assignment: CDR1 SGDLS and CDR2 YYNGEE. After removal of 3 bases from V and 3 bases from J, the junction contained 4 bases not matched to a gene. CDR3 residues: CASSAGGVDYGYTF. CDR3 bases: TGTGCCAGCAGCGCAGGGGGCGTGGACTATGGCTACACCTTC.

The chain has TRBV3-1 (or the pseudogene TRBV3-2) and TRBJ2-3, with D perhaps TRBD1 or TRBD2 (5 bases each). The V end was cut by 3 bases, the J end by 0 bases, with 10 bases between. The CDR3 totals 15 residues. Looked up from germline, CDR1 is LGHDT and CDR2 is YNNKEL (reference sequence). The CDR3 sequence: CASSHFRGSTDTQYF. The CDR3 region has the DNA TGTGCCAGCAGCCATTTCCGGGGCAGCACAGATACGCAGTATTTT.

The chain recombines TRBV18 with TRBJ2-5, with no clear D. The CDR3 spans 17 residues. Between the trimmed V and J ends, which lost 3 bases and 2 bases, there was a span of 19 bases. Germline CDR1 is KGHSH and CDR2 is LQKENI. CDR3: CASSPGAAGSLQETQYF. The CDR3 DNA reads TGTGCCAGCTCACCCGGAGCAGCCGGGTCCTTACAAGAGACCCAGTACTTC.

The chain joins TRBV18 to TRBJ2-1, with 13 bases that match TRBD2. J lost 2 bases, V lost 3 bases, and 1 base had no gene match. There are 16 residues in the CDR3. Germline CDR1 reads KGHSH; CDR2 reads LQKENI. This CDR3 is CASSPGLAGAYNEQFF. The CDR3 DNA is TGTGCCAGCTCACCCGGACTAGCGGGAGCCTACAATGAGCAGTTCTTC.

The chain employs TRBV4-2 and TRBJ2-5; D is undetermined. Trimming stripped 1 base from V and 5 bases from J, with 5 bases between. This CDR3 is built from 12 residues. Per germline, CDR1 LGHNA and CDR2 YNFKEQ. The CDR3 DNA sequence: TGTGCCAGCAGCCAAGTGGCGGAGACCCAGTACTTC. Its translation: CASSQVAETQYF.